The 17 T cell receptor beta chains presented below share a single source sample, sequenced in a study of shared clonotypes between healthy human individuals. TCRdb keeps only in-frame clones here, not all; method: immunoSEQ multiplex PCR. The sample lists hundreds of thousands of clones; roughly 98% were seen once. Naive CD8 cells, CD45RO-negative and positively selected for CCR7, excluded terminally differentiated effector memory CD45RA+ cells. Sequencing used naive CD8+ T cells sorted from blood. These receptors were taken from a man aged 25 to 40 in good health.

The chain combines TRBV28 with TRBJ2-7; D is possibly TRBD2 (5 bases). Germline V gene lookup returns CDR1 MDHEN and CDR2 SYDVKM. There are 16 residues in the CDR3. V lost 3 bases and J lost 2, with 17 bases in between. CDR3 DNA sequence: TGTGCCAGCAGTTTTTGGGGTGCGGGCACCGCCTACGAGCAGTACTTC. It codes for CASSFWGAGTAYEQYF.

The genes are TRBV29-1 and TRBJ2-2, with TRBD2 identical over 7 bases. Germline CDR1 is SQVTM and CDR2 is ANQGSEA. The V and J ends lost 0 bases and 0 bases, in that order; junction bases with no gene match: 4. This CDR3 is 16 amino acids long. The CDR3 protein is CSVEDAGRTNTGELFF. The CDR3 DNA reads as TGCAGCGTTGAAGATGCCGGGAGGACGAACACCGGGGAGCTGTTTTTT.

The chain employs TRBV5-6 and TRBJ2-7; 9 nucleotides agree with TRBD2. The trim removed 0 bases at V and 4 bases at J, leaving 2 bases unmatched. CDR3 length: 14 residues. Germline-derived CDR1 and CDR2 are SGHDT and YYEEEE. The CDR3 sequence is CASSLAGLAYEQYF. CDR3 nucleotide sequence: TGTGCCAGCAGCTTGGCGGGACTAGCATACGAGCAGTACTTC. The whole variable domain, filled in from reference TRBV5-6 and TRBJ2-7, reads DAGVTQSPTHLIKTRGQQVTLRCSPKSGHDTVSWYQQALGQGPQFIFQYYEEEERQRGNFPDRFSGHQFPNYSSELNVNALLLGDSALYLCASSLAGLAYEQYFGPGTRLTVT.

The CDR3 nucleotides read TGCGCCAGCAGTGAGTCGGTCGTCTACGAGCAGTACTTC. It translates to CASSESVVYEQYF. The genes are TRBV10-1 and TRBJ2-7, with D uncertain. Germline V gene data show CDR1 as WNHNN and CDR2 as SYGVQD (reference sequence). This CDR3 is 13 amino acids long. The V and J ends lost 0 bases and 3 bases respectively, with 6 bases between them.

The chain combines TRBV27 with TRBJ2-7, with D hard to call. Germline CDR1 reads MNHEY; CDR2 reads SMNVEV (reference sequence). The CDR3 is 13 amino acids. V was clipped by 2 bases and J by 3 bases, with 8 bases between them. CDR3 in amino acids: CASSLNRIYEQYF. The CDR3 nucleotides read TGTGCCAGCAGTTTAAATCGGATCTACGAGCAGTACTTC.

The CDR3 DNA sequence: TGCGCCAGCAGTGAAAGCAATGAGCAGTTCTTC. Protein: CASSESNEQFF. The rearrangement uses TRBV10-1 and TRBJ2-1; D call uncertain. Trimming took off 3 bases at V and 6 bases at J, with 3 bases between the two ends. Germline V gene lookup returns CDR1 WNHNN and CDR2 SYGVQD (reference sequence). CDR3 length: 11 amino acids.

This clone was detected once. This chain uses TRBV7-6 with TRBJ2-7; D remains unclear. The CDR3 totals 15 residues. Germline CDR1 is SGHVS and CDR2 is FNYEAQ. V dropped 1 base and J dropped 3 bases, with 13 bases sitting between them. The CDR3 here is CASSLESSGVYEQYF. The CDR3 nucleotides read TGTGCCAGCAGCTTAGAATCGTCAGGAGTCTACGAGCAGTACTTC.

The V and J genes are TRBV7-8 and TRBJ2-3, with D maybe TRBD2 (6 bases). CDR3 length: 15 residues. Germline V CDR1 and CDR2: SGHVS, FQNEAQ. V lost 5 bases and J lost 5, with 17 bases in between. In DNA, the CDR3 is TGTGCCAGCAGCCCCGGCCGGGACTGGGAAGATACGCAGTATTTT. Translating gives CASSPGRDWEDTQYF.

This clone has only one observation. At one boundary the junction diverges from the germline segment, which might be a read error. DNA for the CDR3: TGTGCTAGCAGCCAAGACATGGACACCGAGCAGTACTTC. It codes for CASSQDMDTEQYF. The chain uses TRBV7-7 and TRBJ2-7; TRBD1 might be the D (5 bases). The germline gives CDR1 SSHAT, CDR2 FNYEAQ (reference sequence). The CDR3 is 13 residues long. Looking up the rest from reference TRBV7-7 and TRBJ2-7 gives the full variable domain: GAGVSQSPRYKVTKRGQDVTLRCDPISSHATLYWYQQALGQGPEFLTYFNYEAQPDKSGLPSDRFSAERPEGSISTLTIQRTEQRDSAMYRCASSQDMDTEQYFGPGTRLTVT.

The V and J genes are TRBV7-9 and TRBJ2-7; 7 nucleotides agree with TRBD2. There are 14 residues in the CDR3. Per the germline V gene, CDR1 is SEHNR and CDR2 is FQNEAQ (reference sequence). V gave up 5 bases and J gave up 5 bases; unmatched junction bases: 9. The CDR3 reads CASSPPTSNDEQYF. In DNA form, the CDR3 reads TGTGCCAGCAGCCCTCCGACTAGCAACGACGAGCAGTACTTC.

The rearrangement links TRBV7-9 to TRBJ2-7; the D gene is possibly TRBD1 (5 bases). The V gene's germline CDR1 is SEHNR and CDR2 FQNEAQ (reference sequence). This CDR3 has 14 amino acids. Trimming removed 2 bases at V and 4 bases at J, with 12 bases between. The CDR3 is CASSLTETEYEQYF. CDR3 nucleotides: TGTGCCAGCAGCTTAACAGAGACAGAGTACGAGCAGTACTTC.

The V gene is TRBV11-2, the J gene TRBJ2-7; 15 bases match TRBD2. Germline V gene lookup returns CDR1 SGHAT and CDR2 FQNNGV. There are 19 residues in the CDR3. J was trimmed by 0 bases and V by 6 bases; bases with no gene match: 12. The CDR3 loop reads CASSLHGLAGGVSSYEQYF. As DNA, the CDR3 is TGTGCCAGCAGTCTCCACGGACTAGCGGGAGGGGTAAGCTCCTACGAGCAGTACTTC. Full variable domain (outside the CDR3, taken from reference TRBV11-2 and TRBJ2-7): EAGVAQSPRYKIIEKRQSVAFWCNPISGHATLYWYQQILGQGPKLLIQFQNNGVVDDSQLPKDRFSAERLKGVDSTLKIQPAKLEDSAVYLCASSLHGLAGGVSSYEQYFGPGTRLTVT.

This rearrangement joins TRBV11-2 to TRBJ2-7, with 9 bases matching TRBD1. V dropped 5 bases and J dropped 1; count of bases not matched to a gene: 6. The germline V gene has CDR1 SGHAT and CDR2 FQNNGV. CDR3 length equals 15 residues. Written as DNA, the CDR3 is TGTGCCAGCAGCACACTGACAGGGGGTTCCTACGAGCAGTACTTC. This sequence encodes CASSTLTGGSYEQYF.

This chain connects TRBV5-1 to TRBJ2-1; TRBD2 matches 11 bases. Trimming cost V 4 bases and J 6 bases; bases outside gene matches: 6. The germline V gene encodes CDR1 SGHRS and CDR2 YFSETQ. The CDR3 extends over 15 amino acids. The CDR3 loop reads CASSVAGGPSNEQFF. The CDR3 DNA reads TGCGCCAGCAGCGTAGCGGGAGGGCCTAGCAATGAGCAGTTCTTC. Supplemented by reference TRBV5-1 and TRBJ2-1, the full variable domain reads KAGVTQTPRYLIKTRGQQVTLSCSPISGHRSVSWYQQTPGQGLQFLFEYFSETQRNKGNFPGRFSGRQFSNSRSEMNVSTLELGDSALYLCASSVAGGPSNEQFFGPGTRLTVL.

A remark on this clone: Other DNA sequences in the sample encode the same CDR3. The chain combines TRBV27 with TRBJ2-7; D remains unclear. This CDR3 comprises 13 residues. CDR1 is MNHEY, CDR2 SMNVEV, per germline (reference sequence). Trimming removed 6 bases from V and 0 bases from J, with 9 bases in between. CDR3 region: CASSLGDSYEQYF. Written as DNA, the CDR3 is TGTGCCAGCAGCCTTGGCGACTCCTACGAGCAGTACTTC.

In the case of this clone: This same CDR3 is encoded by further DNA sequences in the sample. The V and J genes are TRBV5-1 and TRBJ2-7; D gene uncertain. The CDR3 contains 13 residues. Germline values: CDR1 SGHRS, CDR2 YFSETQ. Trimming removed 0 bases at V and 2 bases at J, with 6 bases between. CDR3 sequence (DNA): TGCGCCAGCAGCTTGGCAGGACCCTACGAGCAGTACTTC. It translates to CASSLAGPYEQYF.

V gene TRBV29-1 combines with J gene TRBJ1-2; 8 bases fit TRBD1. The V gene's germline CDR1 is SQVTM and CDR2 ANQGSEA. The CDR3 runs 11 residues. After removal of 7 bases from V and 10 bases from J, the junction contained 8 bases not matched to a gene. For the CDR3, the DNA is TGCAGCGCCCGGACAGGGACTGACTACACCTTC. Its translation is CSARTGTDYTF.